This TCR beta chain was captured by sequencing in a study of blood T cells in healthy people across ages (dated by TCRdb to about 2015). Turning to the overall study: In model experiments, roughly one uniquely barcoded TCR beta cDNA molecule per two T cells was captured by template switching. Age-related changes in TCR beta repertoire diversity were measured in the study by deep sequencing normalized with unique cDNA molecular identifiers. The study analyzed two additional independent replicas of 1 million unique cDNA reads from the same blood draw for two donors, one aged 18 to 29 and one aged 80 or older. The donors were split into four age groups: young (average about 16 years), middle-aged (about 40), aged (62) and long-lived (approximately 89). To avoid experimental bias, donors of different ages were spread randomly across the sequencing lanes.

The donors were 40 or so Caucasian individuals from Russia, aged 6 to 90 years, who were systemically healthy. Each donor gave about 9.8 milliliters of peripheral blood, drawn into EDTA-treated Vacutainer tubes. Ficoll-Paque density-gradient centrifugation was used to isolate PBMCs, with at least 7 million per sample. Trizol reagent was used to extract total RNA from the PBMCs, yielding at least 6 micrograms per sample. For every donor, an aliquot of PBMCs went through flow cytometry to measure the percentages of naive CD45RAhigh/CD27high T cells. The study at large found these results: Estimates of total diversity from one million sequenced T cells were regarded as lower bounds and underestimates. As age increased, observed TCR beta diversity per million T cells dropped in a roughly linear way, and a significant reduction was already evident by age 40. Observed TCR beta diversity correlated strongly with the percentage of naive T cells measured by flow cytometry. Compared with the aged group, the long-lived group had more naive CD4+ T cells, fewer expanded clones and increased TCR diversity, suggesting age selection. Because the CMV infection status of the donors was unknown, age-related changes in expanded clonotypes may potentially have been confounded. Conclusive comparison of naive and antigen-experienced compartments was prevented by the profiling of bulk unsorted PBMCs.

Via the germline V gene, CDR1 is SNHLY and CDR2 FYNNEI. Relative to germline, V is missing 5 bases and J is missing 5 bases, with 4 bases of the junction outside any gene match. The CDR3, from cysteine to phenylalanine, totals 13 residues. The retained sequence is limited to the CDR3, 39 bases, with the frame set at the first base. Library preparation employed 5' RACE. These reads were obtained on an Illumina HiSeq 2500. A second about 7 to 11 cycle PCR used a sample-barcoded 5' primer and a J-beta primer mix. A unique molecular identifier was introduced onto each TCR beta cDNA molecule by a template-switch 5' adaptor carrying 12 random nucleotides. At least 2.5 million CDR3-containing paired-end reads were obtained from each sample. First-strand cDNA was synthesized from all RNA with the Mint cDNA synthesis kit, primed by a TRBC-specific oligonucleotide. Following uracil-DNA glycosylase treatment, a first 18-cycle PCR with universal primers M1SS and BC2_uni_R was performed on all cDNA. In the source study's methods: For normalization, 1 million high-quality reads, each with a distinct molecular identifier, were randomly selected from each sample. Reads sharing molecular identifiers were discarded rather than binned into consensus sequences. MiTCR, run with a Q25 quality threshold and the strictest error-elimination algorithm, handled CDR3 identification, clonotype clustering and error correction. A nonparametric unseen species model using Euler transformation provided a lower-bound estimate of total TCR beta diversity. Using fastp at Q25 and MiXCR, TCRdb reprocessed the public reads and kept productive beta chains. Records with the same CDR3 protein are collapsed into one entry carrying the most frequent genes and DNA. Here the V and J calls rest on TCRdb's processing, not on the authors' analysis. The sample has 850,000 to 1,300,000 distinct CDR3 sequences on record, 40% to 50% of them singletons. Of the sample, about 19% is held by the ten largest clones.

Notes on this clonotype: Its cognate antigen has yet to be identified. Within one base of it there is no much larger clone, and no base qualities were kept.

Sequenced: blood. The receptor comes from a woman in her sixties or seventies in good health. The rearranged segments are TRBV2 and TRBJ2-5; TRBD2 matches 8 bases in the middle. The CDR3 protein is CASSKRERETQYF. The sequenced DNA: TGTGCCAGCAGTAAGCGGGAGCGGGAGACCCAGTACTTC.